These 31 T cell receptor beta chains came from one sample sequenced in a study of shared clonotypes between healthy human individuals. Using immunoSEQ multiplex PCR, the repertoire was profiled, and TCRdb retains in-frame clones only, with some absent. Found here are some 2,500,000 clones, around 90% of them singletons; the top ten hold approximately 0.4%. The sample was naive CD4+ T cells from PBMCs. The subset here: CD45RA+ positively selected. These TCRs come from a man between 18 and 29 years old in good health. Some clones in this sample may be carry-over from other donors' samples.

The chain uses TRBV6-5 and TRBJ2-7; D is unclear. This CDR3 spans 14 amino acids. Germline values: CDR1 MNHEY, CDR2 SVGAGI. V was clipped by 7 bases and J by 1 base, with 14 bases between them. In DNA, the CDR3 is TGTGCCAGCACCCAACAAGGTTCATCCTACGAGCAGTACTTC. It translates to CASTQQGSSYEQYF.

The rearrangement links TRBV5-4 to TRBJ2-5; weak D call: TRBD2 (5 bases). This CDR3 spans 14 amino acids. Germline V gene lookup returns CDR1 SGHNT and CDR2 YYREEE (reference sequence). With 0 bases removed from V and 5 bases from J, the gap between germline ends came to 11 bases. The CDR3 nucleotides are TGTGCCAGCAGCTTGGACAGCACTAGGGAGACCCAGTACTTC. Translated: CASSLDSTRETQYF.

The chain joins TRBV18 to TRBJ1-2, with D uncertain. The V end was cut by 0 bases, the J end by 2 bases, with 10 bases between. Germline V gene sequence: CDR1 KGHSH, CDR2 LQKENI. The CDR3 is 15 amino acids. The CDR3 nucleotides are TGTGCCAGCTCACCACCCGGACGGGCAAACTATGGCTACACCTTC. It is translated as CASSPPGRANYGYTF.

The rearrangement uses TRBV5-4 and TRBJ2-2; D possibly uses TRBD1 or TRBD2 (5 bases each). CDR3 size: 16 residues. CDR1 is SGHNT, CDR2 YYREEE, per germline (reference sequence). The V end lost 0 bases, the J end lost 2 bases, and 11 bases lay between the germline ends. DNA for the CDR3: TGTGCCAGCAGCTTGGATGGGGGTGTAAACACCGGGGAGCTGTTTTTT. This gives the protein CASSLDGGVNTGELFF.

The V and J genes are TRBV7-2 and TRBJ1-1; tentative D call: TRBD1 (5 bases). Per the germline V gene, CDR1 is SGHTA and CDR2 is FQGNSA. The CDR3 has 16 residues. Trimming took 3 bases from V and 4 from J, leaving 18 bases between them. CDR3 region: CASSFLPGWGRTEAFF. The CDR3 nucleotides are TGTGCCAGCAGCTTTCTCCCAGGCTGGGGACGCACTGAAGCTTTCTTT.

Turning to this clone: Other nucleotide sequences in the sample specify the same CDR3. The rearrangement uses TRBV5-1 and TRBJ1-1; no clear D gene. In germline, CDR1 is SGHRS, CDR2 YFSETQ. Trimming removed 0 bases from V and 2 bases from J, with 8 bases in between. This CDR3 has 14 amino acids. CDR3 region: CASSLGGSNTEAFF. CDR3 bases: TGCGCCAGCAGCTTGGGAGGCAGCAACACTGAAGCTTTCTTT.

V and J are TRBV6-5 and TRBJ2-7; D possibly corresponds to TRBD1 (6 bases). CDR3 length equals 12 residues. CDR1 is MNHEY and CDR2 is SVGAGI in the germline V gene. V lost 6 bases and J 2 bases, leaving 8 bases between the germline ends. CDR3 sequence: CASRGAAYEQYF. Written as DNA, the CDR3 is TGTGCCAGCAGGGGGGCGGCCTACGAGCAGTACTTC.

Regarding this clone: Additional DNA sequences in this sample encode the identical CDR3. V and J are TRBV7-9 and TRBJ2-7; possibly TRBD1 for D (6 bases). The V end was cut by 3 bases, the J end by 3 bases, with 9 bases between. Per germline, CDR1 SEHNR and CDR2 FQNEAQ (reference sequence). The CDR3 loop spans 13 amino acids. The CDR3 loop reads CASSLIQGYEQYF. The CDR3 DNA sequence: TGTGCCAGCAGCTTGATACAGGGCTACGAGCAGTACTTC.

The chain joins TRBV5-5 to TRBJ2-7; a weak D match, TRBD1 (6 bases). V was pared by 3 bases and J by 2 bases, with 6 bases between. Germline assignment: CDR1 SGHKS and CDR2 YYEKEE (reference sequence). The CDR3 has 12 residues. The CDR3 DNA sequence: TGTGCCAGCAGCTGGGGGCCCTACGAGCAGTACTTC. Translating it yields CASSWGPYEQYF.

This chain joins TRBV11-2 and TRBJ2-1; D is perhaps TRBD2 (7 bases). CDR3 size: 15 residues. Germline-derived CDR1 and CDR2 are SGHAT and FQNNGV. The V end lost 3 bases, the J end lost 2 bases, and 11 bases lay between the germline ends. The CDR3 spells CASSFTGGAYNEQFF. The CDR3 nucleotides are TGTGCCAGCAGCTTCACGGGGGGCGCCTACAATGAGCAGTTCTTC.

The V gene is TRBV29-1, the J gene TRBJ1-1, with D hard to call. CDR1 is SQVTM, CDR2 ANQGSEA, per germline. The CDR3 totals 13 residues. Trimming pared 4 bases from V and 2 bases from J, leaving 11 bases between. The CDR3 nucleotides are TGCAGCGTTGGGTGGCAGAGAAACACTGAAGCTTTCTTT. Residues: CSVGWQRNTEAFF.

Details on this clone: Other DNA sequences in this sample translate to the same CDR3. The CDR3 DNA reads TGTGCCAGCAGCAGTGGGGGCTACACCTTC. Protein sequence: CASSSGGYTF. The J gene is TRBJ1-2, the V gene TRBV28; no firm D call. CDR3 length equals 10 residues. Trimming removed 6 bases from V and 8 bases from J, with 7 bases in between. CDR1 is MDHEN and CDR2 is SYDVKM in the germline V gene.

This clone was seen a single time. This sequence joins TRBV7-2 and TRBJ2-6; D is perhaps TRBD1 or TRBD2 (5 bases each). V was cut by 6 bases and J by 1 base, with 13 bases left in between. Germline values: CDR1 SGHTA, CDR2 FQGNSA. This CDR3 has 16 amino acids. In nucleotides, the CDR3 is TGTGCCAGCAGGCAAAGAGGGGAATCTGGGGCCAACGTCCTGACTTTC. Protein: CASRQRGESGANVLTF.

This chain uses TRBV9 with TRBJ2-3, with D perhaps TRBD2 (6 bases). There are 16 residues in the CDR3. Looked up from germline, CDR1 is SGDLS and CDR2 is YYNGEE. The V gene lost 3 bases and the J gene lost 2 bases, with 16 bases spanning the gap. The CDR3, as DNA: TGTGCCAGCAGCGAAAAACAAAGGGACTTCACAGATACGCAGTATTTT. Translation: CASSEKQRDFTDTQYF.

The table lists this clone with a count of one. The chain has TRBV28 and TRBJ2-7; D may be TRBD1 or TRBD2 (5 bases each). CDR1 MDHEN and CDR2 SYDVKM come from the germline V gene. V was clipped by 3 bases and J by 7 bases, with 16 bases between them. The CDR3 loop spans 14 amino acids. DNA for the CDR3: TGTGCCAGCAGTTTCCCCTCCCCGGGACGGGAGCAGTACTTC. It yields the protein CASSFPSPGREQYF.

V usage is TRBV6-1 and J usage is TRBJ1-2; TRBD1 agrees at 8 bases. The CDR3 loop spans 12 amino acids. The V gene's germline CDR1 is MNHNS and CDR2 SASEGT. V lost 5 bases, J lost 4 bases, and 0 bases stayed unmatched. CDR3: CASSTGGYGYTF. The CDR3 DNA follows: TGTGCCAGCAGTACAGGGGGCTATGGCTACACCTTC.

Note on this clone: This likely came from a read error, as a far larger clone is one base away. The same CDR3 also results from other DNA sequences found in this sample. The CDR3 region has the DNA TGTGCCAGCAGCTTGGGCAGAAACACTGAAGCTTTCTTT. This encodes CASSLGRNTEAFF. This chain joins TRBV7-8 and TRBJ1-1, with D unclear. The V end was cut by 3 bases, the J end by 2 bases, with 7 bases between. CDR3 size: 13 residues. Germline assignment: CDR1 SGHVS and CDR2 FQNEAQ.

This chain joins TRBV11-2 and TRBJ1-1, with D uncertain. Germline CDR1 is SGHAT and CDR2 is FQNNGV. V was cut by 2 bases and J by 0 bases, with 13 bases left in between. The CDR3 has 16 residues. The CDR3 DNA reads TGTGCCAGCAGCTTATCCCTCGGTCTCATGAACACTGAAGCTTTCTTT. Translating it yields CASSLSLGLMNTEAFF. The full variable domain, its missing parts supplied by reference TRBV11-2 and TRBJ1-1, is EAGVAQSPRYKIIEKRQSVAFWCNPISGHATLYWYQQILGQGPKLLIQFQNNGVVDDSQLPKDRFSAERLKGVDSTLKIQPAKLEDSAVYLCASSLSLGLMNTEAFFGQGTRLTVV.

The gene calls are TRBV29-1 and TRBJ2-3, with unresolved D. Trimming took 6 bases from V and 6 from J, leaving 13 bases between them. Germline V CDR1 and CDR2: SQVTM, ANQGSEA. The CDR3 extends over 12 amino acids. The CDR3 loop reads CSVPDPADTQYF. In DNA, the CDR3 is TGCAGCGTACCTGATCCGGCGGATACGCAGTATTTT.

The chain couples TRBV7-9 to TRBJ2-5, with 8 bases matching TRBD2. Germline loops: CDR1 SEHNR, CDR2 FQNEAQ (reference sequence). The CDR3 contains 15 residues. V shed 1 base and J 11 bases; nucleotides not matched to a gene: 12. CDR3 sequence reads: CASSLGLAGEGGQYF. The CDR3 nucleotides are TGTGCCAGCAGCTTAGGTCTAGCGGGTGAAGGCGGGCAGTACTTC.

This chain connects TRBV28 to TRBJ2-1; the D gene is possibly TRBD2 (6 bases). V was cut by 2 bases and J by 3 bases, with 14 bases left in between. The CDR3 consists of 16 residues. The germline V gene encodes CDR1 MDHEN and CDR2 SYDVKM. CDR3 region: CASSLGGTFLYNEQFF. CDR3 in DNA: TGTGCCAGCAGTTTAGGCGGGACGTTTCTCTACAATGAGCAGTTCTTC.

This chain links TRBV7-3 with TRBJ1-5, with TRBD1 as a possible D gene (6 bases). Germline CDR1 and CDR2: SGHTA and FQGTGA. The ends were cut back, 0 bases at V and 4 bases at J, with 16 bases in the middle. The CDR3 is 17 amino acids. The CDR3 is CASSLTLSGGGNQPQHF. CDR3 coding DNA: TGTGCCAGCAGCTTAACCTTGAGCGGGGGCGGTAATCAGCCCCAGCATTTT.

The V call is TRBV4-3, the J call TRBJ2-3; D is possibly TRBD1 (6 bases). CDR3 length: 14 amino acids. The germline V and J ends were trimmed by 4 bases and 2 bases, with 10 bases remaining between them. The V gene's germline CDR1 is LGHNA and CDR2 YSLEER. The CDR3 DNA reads TGCGCCAGCAGCCCTGGGACAACCACAGATACGCAGTATTTT. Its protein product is CASSPGTTTDTQYF.

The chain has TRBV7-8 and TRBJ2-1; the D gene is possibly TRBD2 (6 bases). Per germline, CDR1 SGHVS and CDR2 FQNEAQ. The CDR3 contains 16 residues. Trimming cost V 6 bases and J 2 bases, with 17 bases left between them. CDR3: CASSSLRGRPYNEQFF. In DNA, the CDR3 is TGTGCCAGCAGTTCCCTTCGAGGGAGGCCCTACAATGAGCAGTTCTTC.

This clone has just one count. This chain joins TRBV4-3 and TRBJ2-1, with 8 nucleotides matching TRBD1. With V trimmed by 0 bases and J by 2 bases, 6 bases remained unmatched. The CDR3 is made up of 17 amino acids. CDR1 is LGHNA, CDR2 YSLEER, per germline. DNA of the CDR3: TGCGCCAGCAGCCAAGAAGGGCCACAGGGGGCCTACAATGAGCAGTTCTTC. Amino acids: CASSQEGPQGAYNEQFF.

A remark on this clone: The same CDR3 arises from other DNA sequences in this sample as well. CDR3 coding DNA: TGTGCCAGTAGTCGGACGGGGCCTTCCTACGAGCAGTACTTC. Protein: CASSRTGPSYEQYF. The V call is TRBV19, the J call TRBJ2-7, with D possibly called TRBD1 or TRBD2 (5 bases each). The V end lost 5 bases, the J end lost 1 base, and 12 bases lay between the germline ends. Germline assignment: CDR1 LNHDA and CDR2 SQIVND (reference sequence). The CDR3 sequence is 14 residues long.

In DNA, the CDR3 is TGTGCCAGCAGTTCCGCCCAACAGGTGATAAATGAAAAACTGTTTTTT. It encodes CASSSAQQVINEKLFF. The chain joins TRBV28 to TRBJ1-4, with D possibly TRBD1 on 5 matching bases. Trimming took off 4 bases at V and 5 bases at J, with 17 bases between the two ends. CDR1 MDHEN and CDR2 SYDVKM come from the germline V gene. The CDR3 covers 16 residues.

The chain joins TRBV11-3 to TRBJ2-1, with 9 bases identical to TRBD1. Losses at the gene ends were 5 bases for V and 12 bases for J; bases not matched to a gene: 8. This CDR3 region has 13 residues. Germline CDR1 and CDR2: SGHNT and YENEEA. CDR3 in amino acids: CASSQTGGAVQFF. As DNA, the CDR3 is TGTGCCAGCAGCCAAACAGGGGGCGCGGTGCAGTTCTTC.

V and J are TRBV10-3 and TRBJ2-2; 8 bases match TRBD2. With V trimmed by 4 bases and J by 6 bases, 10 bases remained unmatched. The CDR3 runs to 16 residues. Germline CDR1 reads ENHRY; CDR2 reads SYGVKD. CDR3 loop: CAISAGQAGVAGELFF. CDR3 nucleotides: TGTGCCATCAGTGCCGGTCAAGCGGGAGTGGCCGGGGAGCTGTTTTTT.

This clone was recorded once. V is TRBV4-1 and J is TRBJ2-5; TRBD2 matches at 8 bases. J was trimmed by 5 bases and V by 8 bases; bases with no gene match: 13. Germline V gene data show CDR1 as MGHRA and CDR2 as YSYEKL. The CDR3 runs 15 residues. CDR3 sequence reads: CASALLGGGRETQYF. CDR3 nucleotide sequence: TGCGCCAGCGCCCTACTCGGGGGGGGCAGGGAGACCCAGTACTTC.

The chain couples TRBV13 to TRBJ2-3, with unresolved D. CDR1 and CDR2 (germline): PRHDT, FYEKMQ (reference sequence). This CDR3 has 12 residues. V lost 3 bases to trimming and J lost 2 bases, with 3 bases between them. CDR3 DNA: TGTGCCAGCAGCTTCTTCACAGATACGCAGTATTTT. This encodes CASSFFTDTQYF.